One sample yielded the 13 T cell receptor beta chains listed below, sequenced in a study of cytomegalovirus exposure and HLA in healthy donors. The PCR contained 60 Vbeta and 13 Jbeta primers. The data were produced by immunoSEQ multiplex PCR, yet TCRdb's version contains in-frame clones alone and is incomplete. The sample consists of 270,000 or so clones, 75% to 90% of them appearing once. The specimen sequenced was PBMCs. Source of these receptors: a man aged 40-55 years in good health and CMV-seropositive.

J is TRBJ2-7 and V is TRBV19; 9 bases fit TRBD2. The V segment lost 3 bases and the J segment 6 bases; nucleotides outside the gene matches: 12. This CDR3 region has 16 residues. The germline gives CDR1 LNHDA, CDR2 SQIVND (reference sequence). In nucleotides, the CDR3 is TGTGCCAGTAGTATCCGTCCGGGACTAGCAGATGTCGAGCAGTACTTC. This codes for CASSIRPGLADVEQYF.

The CDR3 here is CASSLGTGTPNYGYTF. DNA for the CDR3: TGCGCCAGCAGCCTGGGAACCGGGACACCTAACTATGGCTACACCTTC. The V and J genes are TRBV5-1 and TRBJ1-2; the D gene is possibly TRBD1 (6 bases). The V gene lost 4 bases and the J gene lost 0 bases, with 16 bases spanning the gap. The CDR3 has 16 amino acids. Germline V CDR1 and CDR2: SGHRS, YFSETQ.

The rearrangement joins TRBV21-1 to TRBJ1-2. TRBV21-1 is given as a pseudogene. This CDR3 spans 15 amino acids. The CDR3 region has the DNA TGTGCCAGCACCCCCCGGCTGGCGGGATCCTATGGCTACACCTTC. It translates to CASTPRLAGSYGYTF.

This chain joins TRBV18 and TRBJ1-5; D call uncertain. Germline CDR1 KGHSH, CDR2 LQKENI. This CDR3 comprises 16 residues. Trimming shortened V by 2 bases and J by 4 bases, and 15 bases separated the two germline ends. CDR3 sequence (DNA): TGTGCCAGCTCACCATCGGCTGGGCAGAGAAATCAGCCCCAGCATTTT. Translated, it gives CASSPSAGQRNQPQHF.

The chain employs TRBV5-1 and TRBJ2-3, with a weak D call TRBD1 (5 bases). From germline, CDR1 is SGHRS and CDR2 YFSETQ. CDR3 length equals 16 residues. V lost 0 bases, J lost 2 bases, and 13 bases lay in between. This CDR3 reads CASSLESRASTDTQYF. The DNA for the CDR3 is TGCGCCAGCAGCTTGGAATCCAGGGCCTCCACAGATACGCAGTATTTT.

This sequence joins TRBV19 and TRBJ2-1; D perhaps matches TRBD2 (6 bases). Germline CDR1 and CDR2: LNHDA and SQIVND (reference sequence). V lost 3 bases to trimming and J lost 8 bases, with 26 bases between them. The CDR3 length is 18 residues. CDR3 sequence (DNA): TGTGCCAGTAGTATCAGAACCCGGGTGGCACTAGCCCAGCATGAGCAGTTCTTC. Translating it yields CASSIRTRVALAQHEQFF.

The rearrangement links TRBV27 to TRBJ2-3; a weak D match, TRBD2 (5 bases). V was pared by 4 bases and J by 2 bases, with 19 bases between. The CDR3 loop spans 17 amino acids. The V gene's germline CDR1 is MNHEY and CDR2 SMNVEV (reference sequence). CDR3 sequence: CASSSPLGSAFTDTQYF. The CDR3 DNA reads as TGTGCCAGCAGTTCGCCCCTGGGTAGCGCTTTCACAGATACGCAGTATTTT.

The rearrangement joins TRBV7-2 to TRBJ2-7, with D tentatively TRBD1 (6 bases). V gave up 5 bases and J gave up 6 bases, with 17 bases separating them. The CDR3 consists of 14 residues. The germline V gene has CDR1 SGHTA and CDR2 FQGNSA. CDR3 nucleotides: TGTGCCAGCAGCCTCCTACAGGGTTATAGCGAGCAGTACTTC. As protein: CASSLLQGYSEQYF.

The CDR3 coding sequence is TGTGCCATCAGTGAGGAGGGAGTCCGCACAGATACGCAGTATTTT. It is translated as CAISEEGVRTDTQYF. The chain carries TRBV10-3 and TRBJ2-3, with TRBD2 as a possible D gene (5 bases). Germline V CDR1 and CDR2: ENHRY, SYGVKD. Trimming left V 2 bases short and J 1 base short, with 10 bases between. This CDR3 comprises 15 residues.

This rearrangement joins TRBV18 to TRBJ2-3; 10 bases match TRBD2. Germline V CDR1 and CDR2: KGHSH, LQKENI. The CDR3 runs to 16 residues. Unmatched junction bases numbered 5, after V lost 0 bases and J lost 5 bases. In DNA, the CDR3 is TGTGCCAGCTCACCACCCCGAGCGGGAGGGCTAGATACGCAGTATTTT. As protein: CASSPPRAGGLDTQYF.

A few counts support this clone. The gene calls are TRBV27 and TRBJ2-7; TRBD2 agrees at 7 bases. J was trimmed by 3 bases and V by 3 bases; bases with no gene match: 5. CDR1 MNHEY and CDR2 SMNVEV come from the germline V gene (reference sequence). This CDR3 comprises 14 residues. CDR3 coding DNA: TGTGCCAGCAGTTTTCGGGAGGTAAACTACGAGCAGTACTTC. This encodes CASSFREVNYEQYF.

V gene TRBV10-1 combines with J gene TRBJ2-3; tentatively, D is TRBD2 (5 bases). Germline-derived CDR1 and CDR2 are WNHNN and SYGVQD (reference sequence). Trimming took 2 bases from V and 0 from J, leaving 9 bases between them. This CDR3 comprises 15 residues. The CDR3 region is CASSERGGSTDTQYF. CDR3 sequence (DNA): TGCGCCAGCAGTGAGCGCGGCGGGAGCACAGATACGCAGTATTTT.

The rearrangement joins TRBV11-2 to TRBJ2-7; 7 bases map to TRBD1. Germline CDR1 is SGHAT and CDR2 is FQNNGV. The CDR3 totals 13 residues. V was clipped by 3 bases and J by 7 bases; unmatched bases: 6. This chain's CDR3 is CASSFDRAGEQYF. As DNA, the CDR3 is TGTGCCAGCAGCTTCGACAGGGCAGGGGAGCAGTACTTC.